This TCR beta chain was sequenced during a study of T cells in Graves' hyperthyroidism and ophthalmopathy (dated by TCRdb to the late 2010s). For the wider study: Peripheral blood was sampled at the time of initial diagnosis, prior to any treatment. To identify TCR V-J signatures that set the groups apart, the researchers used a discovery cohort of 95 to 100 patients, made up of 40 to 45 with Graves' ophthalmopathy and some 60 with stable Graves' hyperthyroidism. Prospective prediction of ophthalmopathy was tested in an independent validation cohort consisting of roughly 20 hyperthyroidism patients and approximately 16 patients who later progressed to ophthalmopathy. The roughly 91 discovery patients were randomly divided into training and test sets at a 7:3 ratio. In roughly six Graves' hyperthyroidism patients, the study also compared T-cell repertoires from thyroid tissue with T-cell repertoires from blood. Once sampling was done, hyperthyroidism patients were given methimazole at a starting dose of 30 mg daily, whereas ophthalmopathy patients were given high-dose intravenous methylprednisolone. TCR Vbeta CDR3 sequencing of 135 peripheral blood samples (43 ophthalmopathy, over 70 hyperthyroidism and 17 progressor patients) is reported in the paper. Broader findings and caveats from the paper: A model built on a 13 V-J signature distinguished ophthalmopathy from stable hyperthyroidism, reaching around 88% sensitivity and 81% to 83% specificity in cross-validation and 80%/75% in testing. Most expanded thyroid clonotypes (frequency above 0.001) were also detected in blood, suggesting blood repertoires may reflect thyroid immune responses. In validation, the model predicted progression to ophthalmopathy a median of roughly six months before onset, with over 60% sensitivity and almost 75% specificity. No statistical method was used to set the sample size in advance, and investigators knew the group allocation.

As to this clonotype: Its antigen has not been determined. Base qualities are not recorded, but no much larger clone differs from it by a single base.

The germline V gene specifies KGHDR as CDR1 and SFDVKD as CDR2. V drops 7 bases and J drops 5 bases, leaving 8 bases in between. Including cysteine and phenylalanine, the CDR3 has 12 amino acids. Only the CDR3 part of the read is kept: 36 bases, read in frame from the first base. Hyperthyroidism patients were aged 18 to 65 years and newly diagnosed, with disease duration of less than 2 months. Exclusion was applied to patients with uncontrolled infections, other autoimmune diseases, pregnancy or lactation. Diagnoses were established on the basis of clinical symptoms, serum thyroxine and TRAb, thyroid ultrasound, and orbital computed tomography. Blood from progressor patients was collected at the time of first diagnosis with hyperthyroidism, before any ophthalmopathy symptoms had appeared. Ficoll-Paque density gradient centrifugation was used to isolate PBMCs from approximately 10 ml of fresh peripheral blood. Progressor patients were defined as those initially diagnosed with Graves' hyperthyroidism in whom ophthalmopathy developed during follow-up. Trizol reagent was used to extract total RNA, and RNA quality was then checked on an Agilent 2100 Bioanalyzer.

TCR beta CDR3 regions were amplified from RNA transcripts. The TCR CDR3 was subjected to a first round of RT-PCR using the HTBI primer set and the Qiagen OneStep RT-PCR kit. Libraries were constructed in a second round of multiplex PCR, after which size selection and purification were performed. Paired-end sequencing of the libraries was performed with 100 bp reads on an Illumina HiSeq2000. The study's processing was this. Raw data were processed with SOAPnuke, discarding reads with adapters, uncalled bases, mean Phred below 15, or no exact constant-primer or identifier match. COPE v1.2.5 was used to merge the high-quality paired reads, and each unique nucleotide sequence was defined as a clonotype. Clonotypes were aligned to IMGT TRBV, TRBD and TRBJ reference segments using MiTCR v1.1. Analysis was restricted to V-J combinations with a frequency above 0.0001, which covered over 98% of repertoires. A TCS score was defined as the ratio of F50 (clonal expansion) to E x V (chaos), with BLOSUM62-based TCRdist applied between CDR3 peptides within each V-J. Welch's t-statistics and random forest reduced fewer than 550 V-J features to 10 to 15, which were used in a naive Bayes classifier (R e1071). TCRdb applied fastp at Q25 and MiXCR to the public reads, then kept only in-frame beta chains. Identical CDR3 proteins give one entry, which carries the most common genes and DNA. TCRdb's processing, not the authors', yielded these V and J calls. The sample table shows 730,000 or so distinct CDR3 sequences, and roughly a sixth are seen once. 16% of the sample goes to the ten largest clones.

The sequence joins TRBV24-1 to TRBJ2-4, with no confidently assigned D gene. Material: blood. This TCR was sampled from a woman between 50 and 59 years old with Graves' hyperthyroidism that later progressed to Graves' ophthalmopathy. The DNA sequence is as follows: TGTGCCACCAGGGACGGCCAAAACATTCAGTACTTC. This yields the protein CATRDGQNIQYF.